The clone carrying this T cell receptor beta chain has only one observation. As yet, its antigen is unknown. This table comes from immunoSEQ multiplex PCR, and its TCRdb copy is limited to in-frame clones, with some not included. Of 50,000 or so clones listed, 91% are singletons. This sample is drawn from a study of a mutant IDH1 vaccine in newly diagnosed glioma. Noted time point: week 11, during vaccination. Doses of 300 ug of mutant IDH1 20-mer peptide were given with topical imiquimod. V shed 1 base and J shed 7 bases, with 9 bases lying between them. Germline CDR1 is SGDLS and CDR2 is YYNGEE. CDR3 length equals 14 residues.

The material was PBMCs, obtained from a glioma patient whose treatment included an IDH1 peptide vaccine. This TCR was recovered from a man aged 50-59 years with glioma. V gene TRBV9 combines with J gene TRBJ1-6; D not certain. In DNA form, the CDR3 reads TGTGCCAGCAGCGTACACGCGACAAATTCACCCCTCCACTTT. Its translation is CASSVHATNSPLHF.